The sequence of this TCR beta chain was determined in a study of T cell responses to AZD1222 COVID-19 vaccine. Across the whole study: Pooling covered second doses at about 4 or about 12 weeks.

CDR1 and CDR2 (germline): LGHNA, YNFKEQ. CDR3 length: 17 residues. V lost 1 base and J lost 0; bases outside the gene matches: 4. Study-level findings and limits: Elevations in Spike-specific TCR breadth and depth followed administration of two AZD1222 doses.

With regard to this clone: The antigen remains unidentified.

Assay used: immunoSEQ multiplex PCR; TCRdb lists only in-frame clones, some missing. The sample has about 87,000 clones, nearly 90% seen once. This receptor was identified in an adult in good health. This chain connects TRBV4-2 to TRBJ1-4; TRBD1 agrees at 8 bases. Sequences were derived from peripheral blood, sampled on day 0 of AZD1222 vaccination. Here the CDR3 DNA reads TGTGCCAGCAGCCAAGGGGGACAGGCTTCAACTAATGAAAAACTGTTTTTT. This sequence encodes CASSQGGQASTNEKLFF.